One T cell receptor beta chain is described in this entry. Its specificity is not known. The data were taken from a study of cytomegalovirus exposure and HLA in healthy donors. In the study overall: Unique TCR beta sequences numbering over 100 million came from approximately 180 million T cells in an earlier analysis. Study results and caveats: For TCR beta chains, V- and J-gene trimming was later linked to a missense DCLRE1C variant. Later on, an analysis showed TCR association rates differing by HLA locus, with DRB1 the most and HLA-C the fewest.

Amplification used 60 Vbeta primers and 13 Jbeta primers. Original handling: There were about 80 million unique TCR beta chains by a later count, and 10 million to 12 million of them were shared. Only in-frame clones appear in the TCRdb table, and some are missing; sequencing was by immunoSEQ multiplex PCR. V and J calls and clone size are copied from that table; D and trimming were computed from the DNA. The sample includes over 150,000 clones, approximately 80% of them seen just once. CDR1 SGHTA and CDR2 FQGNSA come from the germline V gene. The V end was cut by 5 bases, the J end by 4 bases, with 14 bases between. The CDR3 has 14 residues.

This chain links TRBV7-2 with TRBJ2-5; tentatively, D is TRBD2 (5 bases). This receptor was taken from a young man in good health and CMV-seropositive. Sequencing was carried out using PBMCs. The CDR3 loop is CASSPGLFAETQYF. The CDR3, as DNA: TGTGCCAGCAGCCCCGGACTTTTTGCAGAGACCCAGTACTTC.